This is a list of T cell receptor beta chains from one sample in a study of blood T cell repertoires in COVID-19. Libraries were prepared by immunoSEQ multiplex PCR; TCRdb keeps only in-frame clonotypes and omits some of them. The sample carries roughly 60,000 clones, 85% to 90% recorded once. Input material: peripheral blood. The receptors were sampled from a man in his fifties or sixties with active COVID-19. The CDR3 runs from the conserved cysteine through the conserved F or W. The order of the fields is clone size, J gene, D gene, V gene, CDR3 protein, CDR3 DNA. A D gene is named only where the DNA matches it firmly. The size entry is marked missing in some rows and otherwise reads once, few, many or a size class.

-	TRBJ2-7	-	TRBV5-4	CASSLARVNEQYF	TGTGCCAGCAGCTTGGCCAGGGTCAACGAGCAGTACTTC
-	TRBJ2-1	TRBD2	TRBV11-3	CASSLYSGRLNEQFF	TGTGCCAGCAGCTTATATAGCGGGAGGCTCAATGAGCAGTTCTTC
-	TRBJ2-1	TRBD2	TRBV2	CASSQRTSGSIDNEQFF	TGTGCCAGCAGCCAAAGGACTAGCGGGAGTATCGACAATGAGCAGTTCTTC
-	TRBJ2-1	TRBD2	TRBV19	CASSIDGTNSYNEQFF	TGTGCCAGTAGTATAGATGGGACTAACTCCTACAATGAGCAGTTCTTC
-	TRBJ1-4	-	TRBV3-1/TRBV3-2	CASSQFSTDEKLFF	TGTGCCAGCAGCCAATTCTCGACAGATGAAAAACTGTTTTTT
-	TRBJ2-1	TRBD2	TRBV27	CASSPGPGLAGDNEQFF	TGTGCCAGCAGTCCCGGGCCGGGACTAGCGGGAGACAATGAGCAGTTCTTC
-	TRBJ1-3	TRBD1	TRBV4-1	CASSPGQGAIGNTIYF	TGCGCCAGCAGCCCGGGACAGGGGGCGATTGGAAACACCATATATTTT
-	TRBJ2-5	-	TRBV11-2	CASRARETQYF	TGTGCCAGCAGGGCTAGGGAGACCCAGTACTTC
-	TRBJ1-6	-	TRBV30	CAWTGVSSPLHF	TGTGCCTGGACCGGGGTGAGCTCACCCCTCCACTTT
-	TRBJ1-1	-	TRBV9	CASSDNGDYTEAFF	TGTGCCAGCAGCGATAACGGAGACTACACTGAAGCTTTCTTT
-	TRBJ1-2	TRBD1	TRBV5-5	CASSLTRDSYYGYTF	TGTGCCAGCAGCTTGACCCGGGACAGCTACTATGGCTACACCTTC
-	TRBJ2-3	TRBD1	TRBV10-3	CATGGSTTDTQYF	TGTGCCACAGGGGGTTCTACGACAGATACGCAGTATTTT
-	TRBJ2-3	-	TRBV27	CASSLYPDTTSTDTQYF	TGTGCCAGCAGTCTCTATCCAGACACAACTAGCACAGATACGCAGTATTTT
-	TRBJ2-1	-	TRBV19	CASSTGERHNEQFF	TGTGCCAGTAGTACGGGGGAGAGGCACAATGAGCAGTTCTTC
-	TRBJ2-2	TRBD2	TRBV24-1	CATSDYVLGLAGGRTGELFF	TGTGCCACCAGTGATTACGTTTTGGGACTAGCGGGAGGGAGGACCGGGGAGCTGTTTTTT
-	TRBJ2-2	TRBD1	TRBV9	CASSSRDRPNTGELFF	TGTGCCAGCAGTTCCCGGGACAGACCGAACACCGGGGAGCTGTTTTTT
-	TRBJ2-1	TRBD1	TRBV9	CASSVSHYRDRRLLRPNNEQFF	TGTGCCAGCAGCGTATCCCATTACCGGGACAGGCGACTCTTGCGGCCGAACAATGAGCAGTTCTTC
-	TRBJ2-5	TRBD2	TRBV7-6	CASSPGRTSVRAEETQYF	TGTGCCAGCAGCCCCGGCCGGACTAGCGTTAGAGCAGAAGAGACCCAGTACTTC
-	TRBJ2-1	TRBD2	TRBV29-1	CSGLLAGGPQQFF	TGCAGCGGATTACTAGCGGGAGGCCCCCAGCAGTTCTTC
-	TRBJ2-1	-	TRBV11-3	CASSQLYEQFF	TGTGCCAGCAGCCAACTTTATGAGCAGTTCTTC
-	TRBJ2-5	-	TRBV19	CASSIGTGTPTEETQYF	TGTGCCAGTAGTATAGGAACCGGGACACCGACCGAAGAGACCCAGTACTTC
-	TRBJ2-7	-	TRBV7-7	CASRGTPHSYEQYF	TGTGCCAGCAGGGGGACTCCTCACTCCTACGAGCAGTACTTC
-	TRBJ2-3	-	TRBV5-1	CASSLRQFQADTQYF	TGCGCCAGCAGCTTGCGGCAGTTCCAGGCAGATACGCAGTATTTT
-	TRBJ2-5	-	TRBV5-1	CASSSDPLGGETQYF	TGCGCCAGCAGCTCTGACCCACTAGGAGGAGAGACCCAGTACTTC
-	TRBJ2-3	-	TRBV24-1	CATSVRGDTQYF	TGTGCCACCAGTGTTCGGGGGGATACGCAGTATTTT
once	TRBJ2-3	TRBD2	TRBV24-1	CATSDSSGRRTDTQYF	TGTGCCACCAGTGATTCCAGCGGGAGACGAACAGATACGCAGTATTTT
-	TRBJ1-3	-	TRBV19	CASSLEVGNTIYF	TGTGCCAGTAGTTTGGAGGTCGGAAACACCATATATTTT
-	TRBJ2-2	-	TRBV4-1	CASSQSPRKLFF	TGCGCCAGCAGCCAAAGCCCCAGGAAGCTGTTTTTT
-	TRBJ2-7	TRBD2	TRBV3-1/TRBV3-2	CASSHSSGSRYEQYF	TGTGCCAGCAGCCATTCTAGCGGGAGTAGGTACGAGCAGTACTTC
-	TRBJ1-1	-	TRBV6-6	CASSGTPSQNTEAFF	TGTGCCAGCAGTGGGACACCCAGCCAGAACACTGAAGCTTTCTTT
-	TRBJ1-5	TRBD1	TRBV12-5	CASGSIGTAYRPQHF	TGTGCTAGTGGTTCCATCGGGACAGCCTATCGGCCCCAGCATTTT
-	TRBJ2-1	-	TRBV18	CASSPPPGSYNEQFF	TGTGCCAGCTCACCACCCCCGGGCTCCTACAATGAGCAGTTCTTC
-	TRBJ2-5	TRBD2	TRBV9	CASSGRTSGNGETQYF	TGTGCCAGCAGCGGGCGGACTAGCGGGAACGGTGAGACCCAGTACTTC
-	TRBJ2-7	-	TRBV5-6	CASSFVRRGEQYF	TGTGCCAGCAGCTTCGTGAGGAGGGGAGAGCAGTACTTC
-	TRBJ2-2	-	TRBV21-1	CASSKEVGTSGRAGTGELFF	TGTGCCAGCAGCAAAGAGGTGGGGACTAGCGGGAGGGCCGGCACCGGGGAGCTGTTTTTT
-	TRBJ1-2	-	TRBV15	CATSRDRTDINYGYTF	TGTGCCACCAGCAGAGATCGTACAGACATTAACTATGGCTACACCTTC
few	TRBJ1-1	TRBD1	TRBV5-1	CASRPILLQGMDTEAFF	TGCGCCAGCAGACCCATATTGCTACAGGGGATGGACACTGAAGCTTTCTTT
-	TRBJ1-5	TRBD1	TRBV6-5	CAMGDREVSPQHF	TGTGCCATGGGGGACAGGGAGGTCTCGCCCCAGCATTTT
-	TRBJ2-3	TRBD2	TRBV7-3	CASSPRLAGVQNTQYF	TGTGCCAGCAGCCCAAGACTAGCGGGAGTGCAAAATACGCAGTATTTT
-	TRBJ1-5	-	TRBV2	CASSEATSNQPQHF	TGTGCCAGCAGTGAAGCGACTAGTAATCAGCCCCAGCATTTT
few	TRBJ2-7	TRBD1	TRBV15	CATSRVSGTVHEQYF	TGTGCCACCAGCAGAGTGTCCGGGACAGTCCACGAGCAGTACTTC
medium-sized	TRBJ2-1	TRBD2	TRBV5-6	CASSLSREGNEQFF	TGTGCCAGCAGCTTATCGCGGGAGGGTAATGAGCAGTTCTTC
-	TRBJ1-1	-	TRBV3-1/TRBV3-2	CASSLRVGWNTEAFF	TGTGCCAGCAGCCTCAGGGTAGGGTGGAACACTGAAGCTTTCTTT
-	TRBJ2-5	-	TRBV9	CASSPSTAGAETQYF	TGTGCCAGCAGTCCTAGCACGGCAGGGGCCGAGACCCAGTACTTC
few	TRBJ2-7	TRBD2	TRBV28	CASSLWAPSGRNEQYF	TGTGCCAGCAGTTTGTGGGCTCCCAGCGGGAGAAATGAGCAGTACTTC
-	TRBJ1-1	-	TRBV18	CASSPGRTANTEAFF	TGTGCCAGCTCACCGGGTAGGACAGCGAACACTGAAGCTTTCTTT
-	TRBJ2-5	TRBD2	TRBV30	CAWSGLSGTLQETQYF	TGTGCCTGGAGTGGGTTAAGCGGGACGCTACAAGAGACCCAGTACTTC
-	TRBJ2-5	TRBD2	TRBV19	CASRAVAGGPRWETQYF	TGTGCCAGTAGAGCCGTAGCGGGAGGGCCGCGTTGGGAGACCCAGTACTTC
-	TRBJ2-5	TRBD2	TRBV7-6	CASSLAEREVRETQYF	TGTGCCAGCAGCTTAGCGGAGCGGGAGGTTAGGGAGACCCAGTACTTC
-	TRBJ2-1	TRBD2	TRBV19	CASSIDPLTSGGYNEQFF	TGTGCCAGTAGTATAGACCCCCTCACTAGCGGCGGCTACAATGAGCAGTTCTTC
-	TRBJ2-1	TRBD1	TRBV23-1	CASSQCGLDRGQVAGDRGYNEQFF	TGCGCCAGCAGTCAATGTGGTCTGGACAGGGGGCAGGTAGCGGGAGATAGAGGGTACAATGAGCAGTTCTTC